This T cell receptor (beta chain) was captured by sequencing in a study of blood T cell repertoires in COVID-19. In germline, CDR1 is LGHDT, CDR2 YNNKEL (reference sequence). V lost 4 bases and J lost 3; bases outside the gene matches: 9. CDR3 length equals 17 residues. Per the authors' pipeline: Estimation of nucleated cell counts was performed using reference gene primer amplification. Produced via immunoSEQ multiplex PCR; TCRdb's table is partial and in-frame only. For V, J and clone size, that table is used; D and trimming come from the DNA. This table has 350,000 to 450,000 clones, about 85% appearing once.

This sequence joins TRBV3-1 (or the pseudogene TRBV3-2) and TRBJ2-7, with 13 positions matching TRBD2. This clonotype originated in a woman in her late teens or twenties with acute or convalescent COVID-19. The specimen sequenced was peripheral blood. This chain's CDR3 is CASSPVPGLAGSYEQYF. The CDR3 bases are TGTGCCAGCAGCCCGGTCCCGGGACTAGCGGGGAGCTACGAGCAGTACTTC.